This T cell receptor beta chain was captured in a study of regulatory T cells in long-lasting Graves disease. The CDR3 has 16 amino acids. Trimming removed 0 bases from V and 0 bases from J, with 9 bases in between. The germline V gene encodes CDR1 MNHEY and CDR2 SVGEGT. The sample holds many counts of this clonotype. Its antigen is not identified. Study-level findings and limits: Persistent disease showed a preference for TRBV28, TRBJ1-2 and TRBJ2-5.

Noted time point: newly diagnosed GD, antithyroid drugs for less than 3 months. With RNA extracted from PBMCs as input, the TCR library was made. Staff took roughly 9.6 milliliters of peripheral blood and put it into EDTA tubes. Researchers made TCR beta libraries by using iRepertoire HTBI primers and running Arm-PCR on CDR3 regions. TCRdb redid the calling of the multiplex PCR reads with MiXCR, one entry per CDR3 protein. The data show around 400,000 distinct CDR3 sequences, 10% to 15% seen once. These data also formed part of another study, on T cells in Graves' hyperthyroidism and ophthalmopathy. Turning to that study: Patients aged 18 to 65 had newly diagnosed hyperthyroidism of under 2 months' duration. The HTBI set primed first-round TCR CDR3 RT-PCR.

This receptor was taken from a woman between 18 and 29 years old with Graves disease. The gene calls are TRBV6-2 or TRBV6-3 and TRBJ1-3, with D uncertain. Material: peripheral blood mononuclear cells (PBMCs), obtained at new diagnosis, from a patient treated with antithyroid drugs. The CDR3, as DNA: TGTGCCAGCAGTTACTCGATCTCGTACTCTGGAAACACCATATATTTT. It translates to CASSYSISYSGNTIYF.